This TCR beta chain emerged from a study of blood T cell repertoires in COVID-19. The wider study: Italy, Spain and the United States were the sources of the convalescent and acute COVID-19 samples. PBMCs, B-cell-depleted T cells, or T cells provided the cDNA or gDNA that made up the material.

Germline V gene sequence: CDR1 SGHTA, CDR2 FQGTGA. The CDR3 has 15 residues. Trimming removed 5 bases from V and 3 bases from J; junction bases left unmatched: 3. In the original workflow: Amplifying reference gene primers gave estimates of nucleated cell counts. TCRdb's table, derived via immunoSEQ multiplex PCR, lists solely in-frame clones and lacks some. Clone size and the V and J calls come from that table; the DNA yielded D and trimming. The repertoire includes over 300,000 clones, 90% of them detected once, and 6.5% sits in the top ten. V and J are TRBV7-3 and TRBJ2-1, with TRBD2 matching 11 bases. The origin of this receptor is a man aged 18 to 35 with active or convalescent COVID-19. Sequenced sample: peripheral blood. CDR3 residues: CASSLGLADYNEQFF. The CDR3 coding sequence is TGTGCCAGCAGCCTGGGACTAGCGGACTACAATGAGCAGTTCTTC.